These 21 T cell receptor beta chains were all obtained from the same sample, sequenced in a study of blood T cell repertoires in COVID-19. The assay was immunoSEQ multiplex PCR, and TCRdb's table has in-frame clones only and misses some. Among about 250,000 clones, 70% to 90% were seen once, and the ten largest hold 3%. Material: peripheral blood. The receptors here all came from a man in his late teens or twenties with active or convalescent COVID-19.

This chain connects TRBV25-1 to TRBJ2-3; 7 bases are a match to TRBD2. CDR3 length: 16 amino acids. CDR1 is MGHDK and CDR2 is SYGVNS in the germline V gene. Trimming at V came to 1 base and at J to 2 bases, leaving 6 bases not matched to a gene. In DNA, the CDR3 is TGTGCCAGCAGTGAATCCGCGGGGGATTCCACAGATACGCAGTATTTT. It codes for CASSESAGDSTDTQYF.

V gene TRBV5-1 combines with J gene TRBJ1-1; the match to TRBD1 covers 7 bases. This CDR3 is built from 14 residues. V lost 1 base, J lost 3 bases, and 3 bases stayed unmatched. Germline V lookup: CDR1 SGHRS, CDR2 YFSETQ. The CDR3 DNA reads as TGCGCCAGCAGCTTGCGGCAGGGGGACACTGAAGCTTTCTTT. This codes for CASSLRQGDTEAFF.

The chain employs TRBV7-2 and TRBJ2-1; D may be TRBD2 (7 bases). This CDR3 contains 15 residues. Germline V CDR1 and CDR2: SGHTA, FQGNSA. Deletions cut 7 bases from V and 5 bases from J, with 18 bases between. CDR3 DNA: TGTGCCAGCACCCCGCACGGGGGGCTTAACAATGAGCAGTTCTTC. Translated: CASTPHGGLNNEQFF.

The chain joins TRBV10-2 to TRBJ1-1; a possible D gene is TRBD1 (5 bases). V shed 5 bases and J shed 14 bases, with 12 bases lying between them. Germline CDR1 reads WSHSY; CDR2 reads SAAADI. This CDR3 region has 10 residues. CDR3 nucleotide sequence: TGCGCCAGCAGTTCAGGGAGGATCTTCTTT. Its translation is CASSSGRIFF.

This clone was found once. V usage is TRBV19 and J usage is TRBJ2-1; possible D gene TRBD1, 5 bases. With 1 base removed from V and 0 bases from J, the gap between germline ends came to 13 bases. CDR3 length: 17 residues. Per germline, CDR1 LNHDA and CDR2 SQIVND (reference sequence). This CDR3 is CASSIAGRASSYNEQFF. The CDR3 DNA is TGTGCCAGTAGTATAGCTGGCAGGGCGAGCTCCTACAATGAGCAGTTCTTC.

The CDR3 coding sequence is TGTGCCAGCAGCTTCCTGGGAGGGGAAGCGAACTATGGCTACACCTTC. It codes for CASSFLGGEANYGYTF. The chain recombines TRBV7-9 with TRBJ1-2; a possible D gene is TRBD1 (5 bases). Germline V CDR1 and CDR2: SEHNR, FQNEAQ (reference sequence). Deletions cut 3 bases from V and 2 bases from J, with 16 bases between. The CDR3 length is 16 residues. Supplemented by reference TRBV7-9 and TRBJ1-2, the full variable domain reads DTGVSQNPRHKITKRGQNVTFRCDPISEHNRLYWYRQTLGQGPEFLTYFQNEAQLEKSRLLSDRFSAERPKGSFSTLEIQRTEQGDSAMYLCASSFLGGEANYGYTFGSGTRLTVV.

The chain combines TRBV7-2 with TRBJ1-2; D not certain. CDR1 is SGHTA and CDR2 is FQGNSA in the germline V gene. The CDR3 has 15 residues. The V end lost 5 bases, the J end lost 2 bases, and 15 bases lay between the germline ends. The CDR3 bases are TGTGCCAGCAGCCCCGATTGGAGACCCAACTATGGCTACACCTTC. Translation: CASSPDWRPNYGYTF.

The chain uses TRBV5-1 and TRBJ2-1; 7 bases fit TRBD2. The CDR3 has 16 residues. With 3 bases clipped from V and 5 bases from J, the junction kept 11 bases outside the gene matches. Germline assignment: CDR1 SGHRS and CDR2 YFSETQ. CDR3 sequence: CASSSQPGGIHNEQFF. The CDR3 DNA is TGCGCCAGCAGCTCCCAGCCCGGGGGGATCCACAATGAGCAGTTCTTC.

The DNA for the CDR3 is TGTGCCAGCAGCTTATCAGGTCGTGGGAGTGGGACTGAAGCTTTCTTT. Translated, it gives CASSLSGRGSGTEAFF. J is TRBJ1-1 and V is TRBV7-3, with D unresolved. In germline, CDR1 is SGHTA, CDR2 FQGTGA. This CDR3 region has 16 residues. Trimming took 2 bases from V and 5 from J, leaving 18 bases between them. The variable domain in full, completed from reference TRBV7-3 and TRBJ1-1, reads GAGVSQTPSNKVTEKGKYVELRCDPISGHTALYWYRQSLGQGPEFLIYFQGTGAADDSGLPNDRFFAVRPEGSVSTLKIQRTERGDSAVYLCASSLSGRGSGTEAFFGQGTRLTVV.

The CDR3 nucleotides read TGTGCCAGCAGTACTCGGACAGGGGAAGTCAATCAGCCCCAGCATTTT. Protein sequence: CASSTRTGEVNQPQHF. V gene TRBV6-2 or TRBV6-3 combines with J gene TRBJ1-5; 9 positions match TRBD1. This CDR3 has 16 residues. From germline, CDR1 is MNHEY and CDR2 SVGEGT. The trim removed 5 bases at V and 3 bases at J, leaving 8 bases unmatched.

The chain recombines TRBV15 with TRBJ2-6; 7 nucleotides align to TRBD1. V was pared by 1 base and J by 3 bases, with 6 bases of the junction left unmatched. The CDR3 spans 17 residues. Germline CDR1 is LNHNV and CDR2 is YYDKDF (reference sequence). The CDR3 DNA reads TGTGCCACCAGCAGAGTAACAGGGGTAGGTGGGGCCAACGTCCTGACTTTC. Its translation is CATSRVTGVGGANVLTF.

The chain combines TRBV7-2 with TRBJ2-7, with D unclear. The V end was cut by 2 bases, the J end by 2 bases, with 10 bases between. Looked up from germline, CDR1 is SGHTA and CDR2 is FQGNSA. There are 14 residues in the CDR3. The DNA of the CDR3 is TGTGCCAGCAGCTTATCCGGGTTAGCCTACGAGCAGTACTTC. The encoded protein is CASSLSGLAYEQYF. The entire variable domain, with the rest obtained from reference TRBV7-2 and TRBJ2-7, is as follows: GAGVSQSPSNKVTEKGKDVELRCDPISGHTALYWYRQSLGQGLEFLIYFQGNSAPDKSGLPSDRFSAERTGGSVSTLTIQRTQQEDSAVYLCASSLSGLAYEQYFGPGTRLTVT.

The J gene is TRBJ1-1, the V gene TRBV27, with D uncertain. Trimming pared 6 bases from V and 0 bases from J, leaving 11 bases between. The CDR3 contains 14 residues. The germline CDR1 and CDR2 sequences are MNHEY and SMNVEV (reference sequence). The CDR3 nucleotides read TGTGCCAGCAGAACCGGGGTCGTGAACACTGAAGCTTTCTTT. It is translated as CASRTGVVNTEAFF.

In DNA, the CDR3 is TGTGCCAGTAGTTGGGGGCATTCCACTGAAGCTTTCTTT. Translating it yields CASSWGHSTEAFF. This sequence joins TRBV19 and TRBJ1-1; the D gene is possibly TRBD1 (6 bases). CDR3 length: 13 residues. Germline V gene lookup returns CDR1 LNHDA and CDR2 SQIVND (reference sequence). The germline V and J ends were trimmed by 5 bases and 4 bases, with 11 bases remaining between them.

The chain combines TRBV10-3 with TRBJ1-1; no clear D gene. The CDR3 length is 13 residues. V was shortened by 4 bases and J by 1 base, with 7 bases between the two germline ends. Germline values: CDR1 ENHRY, CDR2 SYGVKD. CDR3 sequence: CAISGGRNTEAFF. Here the CDR3 DNA reads TGTGCCATCAGTGGCGGTCGGAACACTGAAGCTTTCTTT.

The chain employs TRBV7-2 and TRBJ2-4; the D gene is possibly TRBD1 (6 bases). The CDR3 is made up of 14 amino acids. Germline assignment: CDR1 SGHTA and CDR2 FQGNSA. Between the trimmed V and J ends, which lost 4 bases and 2 bases, there was a span of 9 bases. DNA for the CDR3: TGTGCCAGCAGCTCAACAGGGTCCAAAAACATTCAGTACTTC. It codes for CASSSTGSKNIQYF.

Only one count was recorded for this clone. V gene TRBV6-2 or TRBV6-3 combines with J gene TRBJ1-2; 7 nucleotides line up with TRBD1. V trimming: 2 bases; J trimming: 8 bases; junction bases outside the gene matches: 8. The germline V gene has CDR1 MNHEY and CDR2 SVGEGT. This CDR3 has 14 amino acids. The CDR3, as DNA: TGTGCCAGCAGTTACCCCGGGACAGTCAAAGGCTACACCTTC. Its protein is CASSYPGTVKGYTF.

CDR3 nucleotide sequence: TGCGCCAGCAGCCAAGACGCGACAGATATTGTCCCCCTCCACTTT. Protein product: CASSQDATDIVPLHF. The chain carries TRBV4-1 and TRBJ1-6; TRBD1 is a possible D gene (5 bases). CDR1 is MGHRA, CDR2 YSYEKL, per germline. The V gene lost 0 bases and the J gene lost 13 bases, with 16 bases spanning the gap. CDR3 length equals 15 residues.

V gene TRBV4-2 combines with J gene TRBJ1-2; perhaps TRBD1 as D (5 bases). The CDR3 runs 14 residues. Germline V gives CDR1 LGHNA, CDR2 YNFKEQ. With 4 bases removed from V and 3 bases from J, the gap between germline ends came to 12 bases. CDR3 loop: CASSPTGGDYGYTF. The CDR3 nucleotides read TGTGCCAGCAGCCCAACAGGCGGCGACTATGGCTACACCTTC.

This clone occurred once. The chain carries TRBV9 and TRBJ1-1; 8 bases match TRBD1. The V segment lost 5 bases and the J segment 0 bases; nucleotides outside the gene matches: 6. Germline V CDR1 and CDR2: SGDLS, YYNGEE. This CDR3 is 15 amino acids long. CDR3 loop: CASSLQGEMNTEAFF. CDR3 DNA: TGTGCCAGCAGTTTACAGGGGGAAATGAACACTGAAGCTTTCTTT.

This clone appeared a few times. The chain has TRBV29-1 and TRBJ1-2; maybe TRBD1 (6 bases). Germline CDR1 SQVTM, CDR2 ANQGSEA. The V and J ends lost 3 bases and 8 bases respectively, with 25 bases between them. The CDR3 covers 16 residues. The CDR3 reads CSVDGPVGTLGSGYTF. As DNA, the CDR3 is TGCAGCGTTGACGGTCCAGTAGGGACACTCGGAAGCGGCTACACCTTC. The variable domain in full, completed from reference TRBV29-1 and TRBJ1-2, reads SAVISQKPSRDICQRGTSLTIQCQVDSQVTMMFWYRQQPGQSLTLIATANQGSEATYESGFVIDKFPISRPNLTFSTLTVSNMSPEDSSIYLCSVDGPVGTLGSGYTFGSGTRLTVV.